Shown below are 18 T cell receptor beta chains from a single sample sequenced in a study of T cells in women clearing cervical HPV infection. The method was immunoSEQ multiplex PCR; TCRdb's version includes in-frame clones alone and lacks a portion of them. Its listing shows under 40,000 clones. Sequenced sample: blood buffy coat. These receptors came from a woman between 18 and 70 years old with a cervical HPV16 infection that either progressed to CIN3+ or cleared (not recorded which).

In regard to this clone: The read gets to within 3 residues of the CDR3 end, and the germline J gene fills in the rest. This chain uses TRBV7-9 with TRBJ1-5; D is unclear. CDR3 length: 13 residues. The germline CDR1 and CDR2 sequences are SEHNR and FQNEAQ (reference sequence). V was pared by 2 bases and J by 4 bases, with 6 bases between. CDR3 sequence: CASSLQINQPQHF. The covered CDR3 bases are TGTGCCAGCAGCTTACAGATTAATCAGCCC.

A word on this clone: Coverage ceases 3 residues before the CDR3 finishes, and the germline J gene fills in the end. This chain connects TRBV29-1 to TRBJ1-5, with D perhaps matching TRBD1 (5 bases). This CDR3 contains 13 residues. V was trimmed by 6 bases and J by 5 bases, leaving 14 bases between them. CDR1 is SQVTM, CDR2 ANQGSEA, per germline. The sequenced CDR3 bases are TGCAGCGTGACCCAGGGCCTCGATCAGCCC. Translation: CSVTQGLDQP. The full CDR3 protein reads CSVTQGLDQPQHF.

Note on this clone: The read ends 3 residues shy of where the CDR3 ends; the end is completed using the germline J gene. The chain is built from TRBV18 and TRBJ1-2; possible D gene TRBD1, 6 bases. The CDR3 consists of 16 residues. Germline V gene sequence: CDR1 KGHSH, CDR2 LQKENI. Trimming cost V 5 bases and J 5 bases, with 21 bases left between them. Incomplete CDR3 DNA: TGTGCCAGCTCAACGACAGGCCCGCCGCAAGGATATGGC. This translates into CASSTTGPPQGYG. The complete CDR3 protein is CASSTTGPPQGYGYTF.

The sequenced CDR3 bases are TGTGCCAGCAGCTGTTGTCGAAGGGCCTCCTACGAG. This codes for CASSCCRRASYE. The entire CDR3 sequence reads CASSCCRRASYEQYF. This chain uses TRBV11-3 with TRBJ2-7, with no clear D. Coverage ceases 3 residues before the CDR3 finishes, and the germline J gene fills in the end. Germline V lookup: CDR1 SGHNT, CDR2 YENEEA. Trimming removed 4 bases from V and 0 bases from J, with 13 bases in between. CDR3 length: 15 amino acids.

The CDR3 loop reads CASSFLSDTEAFF. The DNA read from the CDR3 is TGTGCCAGCAGCTTCCTATCGGACACTGAA. The chain couples TRBV7-2 to TRBJ1-1; no firm D call. The CDR3 goes on 3 residues after the read ends, and that part is filled in from the germline J gene. Trimming took 3 bases from V and 3 from J, leaving 8 bases between them. CDR1 and CDR2 (germline): SGHTA, FQGNSA. The CDR3 consists of 13 residues.

Regarding this clone: The read gets to within 3 residues of the CDR3 end, and the germline J gene fills in the rest. The V and J genes are TRBV19 and TRBJ2-1; 12 nucleotides agree with TRBD1. This CDR3 has 15 amino acids. The junction had 8 bases not matched to a gene; V was cut back by 5 bases and J by 9 bases. CDR1 is LNHDA, CDR2 SQIVND, per germline (reference sequence). CDR3 residues: CASSLPGQGAGEQFF. CDR3 DNA, as far as it was read: TGTGCCAGTAGTCTCCCGGGACAGGGGGCGGGTGAG. Drawing the rest from reference TRBV19 and TRBJ2-1, the complete variable domain is DGGITQSPKYLFRKEGQNVTLSCEQNLNHDAMYWYRQDPGQGLRLIYYSQIVNDFQKGDIAEGYSVSREKKESFPLTVTSAQKNPTAFYLCASSLPGQGAGEQFFGPGTRLTVL.

Comment on this clone: Coverage ceases 3 residues before the CDR3 finishes, and the germline J gene fills in the end. The chain uses TRBV7-6 and TRBJ2-7, with D tentatively TRBD2 (6 bases). The CDR3 covers 14 residues. V lost 6 bases and J 2 bases, leaving 14 bases between the germline ends. Looked up from germline, CDR1 is SGHVS and CDR2 is FNYEAQ. The chain's CDR3 is CASSPAGSAYEQYF. The DNA read from the CDR3 is TGTGCCAGCAGTCCCGCGGGGTCAGCCTACGAG.

As regards this clone: The read terminates 3 residues before the CDR3 end, so the remaining end is supplied by the germline J gene. The chain has TRBV29-1 and TRBJ1-4; tentative D call: TRBD1 (5 bases). Germline V gene sequence: CDR1 SQVTM, CDR2 ANQGSEA. V was clipped by 4 bases and J by 0 bases, with 9 bases between them. The CDR3 is 14 residues long. This CDR3 reads CSVGRGTTNEKLFF. CDR3 DNA (partial): TGCAGCGTTGGTAGGGGAACAACTAATGAAAAA.

Comments on this clone: The read comes to an end 3 residues before the CDR3 does, leaving the germline J gene to fill in the end. The chain recombines TRBV20-1 with TRBJ2-7; TRBD1 agrees at 8 bases. CDR1 and CDR2 (germline): DFQATT, SNEGSKA (reference sequence). V shed 5 bases and J 4 bases; nucleotides not matched to a gene: 13. This CDR3 comprises 15 residues. The part of the CDR3 DNA that was read is TGCAGTGCTGTGCGCGGGACAGGAGGATTGTACGAG. Its translation is CSAVRGTGGLYE. The full CDR3 protein reads CSAVRGTGGLYEQYF.

On this clone itself: The CDR3 is cut off 3 residues early in the read; its end comes from the germline J gene. V and J are TRBV5-1 and TRBJ2-2; TRBD1 matches at 9 bases. The CDR3 totals 16 residues. Germline CDR1 is SGHRS and CDR2 is YFSETQ. V shed 3 bases, J shed 7 bases, and the junction held 10 bases outside the gene matches. CDR3 DNA (partial): TGCGCCAGCAGCTACCACTCCGGGACAGGGATCGGGGAG. It yields the protein CASSYHSGTGIGE. The whole CDR3 region reads CASSYHSGTGIGELFF.

As for this clone: The read comes to an end 3 residues before the CDR3 does, leaving the germline J gene to fill in the end. The V and J genes are TRBV5-1 and TRBJ1-1; no firm D call. CDR3 length equals 17 residues. The ends were cut back, 0 bases at V and 0 bases at J, with 15 bases in the middle. The germline V gene has CDR1 SGHRS and CDR2 YFSETQ. The CDR3 DNA, read in part, is TGCGCCAGCAGCTTGGAGGGCAGCGGAACCATGAACACTGAA. Translated: CASSLEGSGTMNTE. The full CDR3 protein reads CASSLEGSGTMNTEAFF.

Worth noting for this clone: The read is 3 residues too short to cover the CDR3 end, so that end is filled in from the germline J gene. The chain carries TRBV10-3 and TRBJ1-1; D is perhaps TRBD1 (5 bases). Looked up from germline, CDR1 is ENHRY and CDR2 is SYGVKD. V lost 11 bases, J lost 4 bases, and 17 bases lay in between. The CDR3 has 13 amino acids. The CDR3 sequence: CAASQGWGTEAFF. The CDR3 DNA, read in part, is TGTGCCGCCAGTCAGGGATGGGGCACTGAA.

In the case of this clone: From the germline J gene comes the end of the CDR3, since the read stops 3 residues before it. The chain recombines TRBV5-4 with TRBJ1-2, with 10 bases matching TRBD1. CDR1 and CDR2 from the germline V gene are SGHNT and YYREEE (reference sequence). Unmatched junction bases numbered 7, after V lost 3 bases and J lost 5 bases. The CDR3 totals 15 residues. The CDR3 here is CASSSWTGGTYGYTF. The sequenced CDR3 bases are TGTGCCAGCAGCTCTTGGACAGGGGGGACTTATGGC.

Comments on this clone: The DNA ends 3 residues before the CDR3 does, and the rest of the CDR3 is filled in from the germline J gene. The V call is TRBV29-1, the J call TRBJ2-7; weak D call: TRBD2 (5 bases). Trimming left V 5 bases short and J 4 bases short, with 18 bases between. The germline V gene has CDR1 SQVTM and CDR2 ANQGSEA. The CDR3 covers 14 residues. Incomplete CDR3 DNA: TGCAGCGTTACCCGGTGGAGCGGAGGTTACGAG. This codes for CSVTRWSGGYE. The CDR3 as a whole reads CSVTRWSGGYEQYF.

About this clone: The read ends 3 residues early relative to the CDR3; the germline J gene fills the gap. This sequence joins TRBV29-1 and TRBJ1-5; D is perhaps TRBD1 (5 bases). There are 12 residues in the CDR3. Germline values: CDR1 SQVTM, CDR2 ANQGSEA. V was clipped by 4 bases and J by 4 bases, with 8 bases between them. CDR3 DNA, as far as it was read: TGCAGCGTTGTCCAGGGTAATCAGCCC. The encoded protein is CSVVQGNQP. The full CDR3 protein reads CSVVQGNQPQHF.

To note about this clone: The CDR3 end is not reached by the read, which stops 3 residues before it; the germline J gene fills it in. The chain couples TRBV7-3 to TRBJ2-3, with TRBD2 matching 8 bases. Germline-derived CDR1 and CDR2 are SGHTA and FQGTGA. This CDR3 is 15 amino acids long. Unmatched junction bases numbered 1, after V lost 0 bases and J lost 2 bases. The chain's CDR3 is CASSLTTSVTDTQYF. Partial CDR3 DNA: TGTGCCAGCAGCTTAACGACTAGCGTCACAGATACG.

Details on this clone: The read terminates 3 residues ahead of where the CDR3 ends, so the germline J gene completes it. This rearrangement joins TRBV6-1 to TRBJ2-7; 7 nucleotides agree with TRBD1. Trimming cost V 4 bases and J 1 base; bases outside gene matches: 7. The CDR3 is made up of 15 amino acids. CDR1 and CDR2 (germline): MNHNS, SASEGT. The CDR3 DNA, read in part, is TGTGCCAGCAGTGCTCGGGACAGAGGGTCCTACGAG. It specifies CASSARDRGSYE. The whole CDR3 protein is CASSARDRGSYEQYF.

With regard to this clone: The read comes to an end 3 residues before the CDR3 does, leaving the germline J gene to fill in the end. The rearrangement uses TRBV18 and TRBJ2-6, with D hard to call. CDR3 length equals 15 residues. V was cut by 5 bases and J by 0 bases, with 8 bases left in between. The germline gives CDR1 KGHSH, CDR2 LQKENI. The CDR3 sequence is CASSAETSGANVLTF. Incomplete CDR3 DNA: TGTGCCAGCTCAGCGGAGACCTCTGGGGCCAACGTC.